Reported below is one T cell receptor beta chain. This CDR3 has 12 residues. The germline gives CDR1 SGHDN, CDR2 FVKESK. The V end lost 0 bases, the J end lost 5 bases, and 4 bases lay between the germline ends. This specimen belongs to a study of T cell changes during pregnancy in multiple sclerosis. Here immunoSEQ multiplex PCR was the method, and the copy in TCRdb shows in-frame clones only, minus some. The sample comprises around 50,000 clones, over 80% of which are singletons, and 0.65% to 0.7% rests with the top ten. Sample: CD4+ T cells from peripheral blood mononuclear cells, taken in the third trimester of pregnancy. The TCR comes from a female donor with multiple sclerosis, enrolled in a pregnancy study. The V and J genes are TRBV14 and TRBJ1-2; D remains unclear. The DNA of the CDR3 is TGTGCCAGCAGCCAAGACGAGTATGGCTACACCTTC. The encoded protein is CASSQDEYGYTF.